This T cell receptor beta chain was identified in a study of OX40 agonist ivuxolimab in advanced cancers. On the study more broadly: Every 2 weeks, patients got intravenous ivuxolimab at one of six dose levels (0.01-10 mg/kg). Two cutaneous melanoma patients and one hepatocellular carcinoma patient, three in all, had partial responses. Study outcomes and limitations: On average, CD8+ T cells showed a greater number of expanded clones than CD4+. Among expanded peripheral T cells, antigen specificity went undetermined.

Notes on this clone: The antigen is undetermined.

V was pared by 4 bases and J by 5 bases, with 14 bases of the junction left unmatched. This CDR3 has 16 residues. CDR1 is SGHNT, CDR2 YYREEE, per germline (reference sequence). The data were produced by immunoSEQ multiplex PCR, yet TCRdb's version contains in-frame clones alone and is incomplete. The table lists 50,000 or so clones, about 82% of them singletons. Material: CD4+ or CD8+ T cells sorted from blood, obtained in a trial of the OX40 agonist ivuxolimab. The chain joins TRBV5-4 to TRBJ2-7; 8 positions agree with TRBD1. The receptor's source is an adult with an advanced solid tumor such as melanoma, head and neck, liver or kidney cancer. The CDR3 DNA is TGTGCCAGCAGCCGGAGGAAAGCAGGGGGCAGCGACGAGCAGTACTTC. Amino acid sequence: CASSRRKAGGSDEQYF.